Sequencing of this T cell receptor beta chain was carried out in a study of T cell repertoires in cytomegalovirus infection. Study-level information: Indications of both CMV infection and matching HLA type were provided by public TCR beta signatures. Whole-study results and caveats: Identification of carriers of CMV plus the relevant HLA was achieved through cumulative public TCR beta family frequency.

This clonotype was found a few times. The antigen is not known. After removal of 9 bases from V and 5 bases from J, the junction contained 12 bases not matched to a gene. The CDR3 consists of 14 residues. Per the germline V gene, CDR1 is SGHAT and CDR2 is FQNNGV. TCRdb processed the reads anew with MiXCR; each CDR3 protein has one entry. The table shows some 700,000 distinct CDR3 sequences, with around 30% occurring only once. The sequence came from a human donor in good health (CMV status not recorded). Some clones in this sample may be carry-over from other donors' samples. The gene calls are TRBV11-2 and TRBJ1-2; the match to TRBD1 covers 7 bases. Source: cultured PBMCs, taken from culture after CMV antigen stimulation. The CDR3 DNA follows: TGTGCCAGTGAACCGCCCCAGGGGGGTTATGGCTACACCTTC. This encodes CASEPPQGGYGYTF.